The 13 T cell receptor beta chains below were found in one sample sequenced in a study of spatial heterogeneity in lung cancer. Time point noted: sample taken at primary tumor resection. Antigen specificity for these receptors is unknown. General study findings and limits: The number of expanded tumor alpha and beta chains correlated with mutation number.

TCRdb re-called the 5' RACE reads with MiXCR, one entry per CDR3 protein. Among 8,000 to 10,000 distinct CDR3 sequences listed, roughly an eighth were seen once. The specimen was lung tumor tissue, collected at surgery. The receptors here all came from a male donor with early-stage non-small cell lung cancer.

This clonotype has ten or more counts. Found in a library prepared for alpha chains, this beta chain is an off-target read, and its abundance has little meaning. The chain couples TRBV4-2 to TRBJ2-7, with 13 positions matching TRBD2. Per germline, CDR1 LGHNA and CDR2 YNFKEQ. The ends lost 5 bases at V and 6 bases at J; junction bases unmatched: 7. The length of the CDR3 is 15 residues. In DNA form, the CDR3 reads TGTGCCAGCAGCATTACCGGGACTAGCGGGACCGAGCAGTACTTC. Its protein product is CASSITGTSGTEQYF.

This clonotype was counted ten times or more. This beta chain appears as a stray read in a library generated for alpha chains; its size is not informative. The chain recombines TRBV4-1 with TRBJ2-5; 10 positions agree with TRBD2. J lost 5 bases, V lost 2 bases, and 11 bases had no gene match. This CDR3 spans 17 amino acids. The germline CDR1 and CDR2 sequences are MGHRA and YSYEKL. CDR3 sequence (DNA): TGCGCCAGCAGCCAACGGACTAGCGGTTCCCAATTGGAGACCCAGTACTTC. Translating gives CASSQRTSGSQLETQYF.

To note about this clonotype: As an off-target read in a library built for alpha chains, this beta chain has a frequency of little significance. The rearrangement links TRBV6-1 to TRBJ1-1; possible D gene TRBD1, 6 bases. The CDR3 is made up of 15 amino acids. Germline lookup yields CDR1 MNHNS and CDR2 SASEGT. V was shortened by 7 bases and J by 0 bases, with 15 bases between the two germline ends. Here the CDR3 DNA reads TGTGCCAGCAAAGAATTCGGACAGCTGAACACTGAAGCTTTCTTT. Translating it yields CASKEFGQLNTEAFF.

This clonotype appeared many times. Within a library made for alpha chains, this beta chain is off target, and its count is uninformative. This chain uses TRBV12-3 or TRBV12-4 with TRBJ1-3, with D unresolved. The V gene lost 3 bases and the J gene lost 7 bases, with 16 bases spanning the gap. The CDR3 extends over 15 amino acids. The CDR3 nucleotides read TGTGCCAGCAGTTTCGGGTCCGGCAATGGGAACACCATATATTTT. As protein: CASSFGSGNGNTIYF.

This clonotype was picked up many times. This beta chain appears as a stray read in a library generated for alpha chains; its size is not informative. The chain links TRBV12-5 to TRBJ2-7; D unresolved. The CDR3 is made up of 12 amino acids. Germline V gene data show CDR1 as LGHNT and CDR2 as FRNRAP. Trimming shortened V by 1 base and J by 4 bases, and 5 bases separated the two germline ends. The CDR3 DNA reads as TGTGCTAGTGGTTTGGACCCTTACGAGCAGTACTTC. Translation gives CASGLDPYEQYF. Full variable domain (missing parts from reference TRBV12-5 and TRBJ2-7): DARVTQTPRHKVTEMGQEVTMRCQPILGHNTVFWYRQTMMQGLELLAYFRNRAPLDDSGMPKDRFSAEMPDATLATLKIQPSEPRDSAVYFCASGLDPYEQYFGPGTRLTVT.

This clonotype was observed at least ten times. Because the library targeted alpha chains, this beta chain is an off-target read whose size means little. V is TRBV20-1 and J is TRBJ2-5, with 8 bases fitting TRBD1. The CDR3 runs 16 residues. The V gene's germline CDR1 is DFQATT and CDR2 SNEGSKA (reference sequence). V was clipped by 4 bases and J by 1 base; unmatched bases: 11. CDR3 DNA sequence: TGCAGTGCTAATCCCATGACAGGGGCCCTCCAAGAGACCCAGTACTTC. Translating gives CSANPMTGALQETQYF.

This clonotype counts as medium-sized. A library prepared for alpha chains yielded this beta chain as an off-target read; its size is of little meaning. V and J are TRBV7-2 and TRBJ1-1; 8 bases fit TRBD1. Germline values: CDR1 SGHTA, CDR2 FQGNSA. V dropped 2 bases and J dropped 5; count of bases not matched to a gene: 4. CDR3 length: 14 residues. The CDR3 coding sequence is TGTGCCAGCAGCTTACAGGGGGCCAGGACTGAAGCTTTCTTT. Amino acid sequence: CASSLQGARTEAFF. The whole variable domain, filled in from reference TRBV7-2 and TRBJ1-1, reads GAGVSQSPSNKVTEKGKDVELRCDPISGHTALYWYRQSLGQGLEFLIYFQGNSAPDKSGLPSDRFSAERTGGSVSTLTIQRTQQEDSAVYLCASSLQGARTEAFFGQGTRLTVV.

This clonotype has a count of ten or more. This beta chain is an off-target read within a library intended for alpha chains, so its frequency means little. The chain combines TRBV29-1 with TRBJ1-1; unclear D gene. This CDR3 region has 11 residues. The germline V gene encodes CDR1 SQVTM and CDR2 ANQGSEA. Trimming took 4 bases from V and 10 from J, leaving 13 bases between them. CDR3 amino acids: CSVVEMAAAFF. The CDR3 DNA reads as TGCAGCGTTGTAGAGATGGCCGCAGCTTTCTTT.

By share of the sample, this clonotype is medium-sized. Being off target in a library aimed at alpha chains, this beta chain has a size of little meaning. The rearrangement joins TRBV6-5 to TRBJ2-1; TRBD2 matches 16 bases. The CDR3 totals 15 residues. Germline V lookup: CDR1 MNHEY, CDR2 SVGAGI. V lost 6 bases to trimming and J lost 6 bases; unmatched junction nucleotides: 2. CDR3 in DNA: TGTGCCAGCAGCGGGACTAGCGGGAGGGGCAATGAGCAGTTCTTC. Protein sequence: CASSGTSGRGNEQFF.

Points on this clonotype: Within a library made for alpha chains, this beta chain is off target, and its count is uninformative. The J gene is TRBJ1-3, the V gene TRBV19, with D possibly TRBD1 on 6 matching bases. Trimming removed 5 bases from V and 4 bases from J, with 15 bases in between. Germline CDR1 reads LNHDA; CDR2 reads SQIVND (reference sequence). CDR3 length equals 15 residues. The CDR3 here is CASSLVGGHGNTIYF. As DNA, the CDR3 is TGTGCCAGTAGTCTCGTGGGGGGACACGGAAACACCATATATTTT.

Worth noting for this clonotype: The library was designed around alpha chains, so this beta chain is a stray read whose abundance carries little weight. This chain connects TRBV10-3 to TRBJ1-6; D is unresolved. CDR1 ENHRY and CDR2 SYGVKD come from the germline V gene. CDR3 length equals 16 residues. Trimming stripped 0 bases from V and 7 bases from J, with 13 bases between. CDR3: CAISESMPSRNSPLHF. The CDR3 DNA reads TGTGCCATCAGTGAGTCGATGCCTTCCCGAAATTCACCCCTCCACTTT.

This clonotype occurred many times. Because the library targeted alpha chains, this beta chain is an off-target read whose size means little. CDR3 in DNA: TGTGCCAGCAGCTTAAATGGACAGGGGACACAAGAGACCCAGTACTTC. It specifies CASSLNGQGTQETQYF. This rearrangement joins TRBV7-3 to TRBJ2-5, with 9 bases fitting TRBD1. Trimming cost V 1 base and J 2 bases; bases outside gene matches: 5. The CDR3 totals 16 residues. Germline V gene data show CDR1 as SGHTA and CDR2 as FQGTGA.

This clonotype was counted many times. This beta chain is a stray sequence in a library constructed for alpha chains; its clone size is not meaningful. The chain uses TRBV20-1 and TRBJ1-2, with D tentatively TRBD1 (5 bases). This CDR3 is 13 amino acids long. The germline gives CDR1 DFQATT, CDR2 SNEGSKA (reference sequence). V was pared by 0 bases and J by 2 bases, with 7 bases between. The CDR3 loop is CSARDGGNYGYTF. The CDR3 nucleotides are TGCAGTGCTAGAGATGGGGGGAACTATGGCTACACCTTC.